Listed below are T cell receptor beta chains from one sample, sequenced in a study of T cells after yellow fever vaccination. In TCRdb, the 5' RACE reads were re-called with MiXCR into one record per CDR3 protein. This sample yields about 400,000 distinct CDR3 sequences, of which roughly 6.1% are seen a single time; 14% to 15% belongs to the top ten. The sample here was PBMCs, taken 5 days after the yellow fever booster vaccination. These receptor sequences come from a young man who received the YFV17D yellow fever vaccine. The CDR3 runs from the conserved cysteine through the conserved F or W. The D gene is left open where the match is weak. Size is omitted from some rows. Given values are once, few, many or a class for expanded clones.

d_call: NA
j_call: TRBJ2-4
v_call: TRBV29-1
clone_size: many
cdr3_aa: CSVGQGGNIQYF
cdr3_nt: TGCAGCGTTGGGCAGGGCGGAAACATTCAGTACTTC

d_call: NA
j_call: TRBJ2-2
v_call: TRBV18
clone_size: few
cdr3_aa: CASSPAGPNTGELFF
cdr3_nt: TGTGCCAGCTCACCAGCAGGGCCCAACACCGGGGAGCTGTTTTTT

d_call: NA
j_call: TRBJ2-2
v_call: TRBV7-2
clone_size: many
cdr3_aa: CASSRMGGELFF
cdr3_nt: TGTGCCAGCAGCCGCATGGGCGGGGAGCTGTTTTTT

d_call: NA
j_call: TRBJ1-2
v_call: TRBV9
clone_size: NA
cdr3_aa: CASSVDRVKGVEGYTF
cdr3_nt: TGTGCCAGCAGCGTAGACAGGGTTAAGGGAGTTGAAGGCTACACCTTC

d_call: NA
j_call: TRBJ1-5
v_call: TRBV20-1
clone_size: NA
cdr3_aa: CSARETGGSNQPQHF
cdr3_nt: TGCAGTGCTAGAGAGACGGGAGGAAGCAATCAGCCCCAGCATTTT

d_call: NA
j_call: TRBJ2-7
v_call: TRBV5-1
clone_size: NA
cdr3_aa: CASSLAELTEQYF
cdr3_nt: TGCGCCAGCAGCTTGGCTGAATTGACCGAGCAGTACTTC

d_call: TRBD2
j_call: TRBJ2-1
v_call: TRBV7-2
clone_size: many
cdr3_aa: CASSLGLAGVNEQFF
cdr3_nt: TGTGCCAGCAGTTTAGGGCTAGCGGGAGTTAATGAGCAGTTCTTC

d_call: NA
j_call: TRBJ2-2
v_call: TRBV15
clone_size: many
cdr3_aa: CATSRELNTGELFF
cdr3_nt: TGTGCCACCAGCAGAGAACTGAACACCGGGGAGCTGTTTTTT

d_call: NA
j_call: TRBJ1-1
v_call: TRBV6-1
clone_size: few
cdr3_aa: CASSKEGRIRSNTEAFF
cdr3_nt: TGTGCCAGCAGTAAGGAGGGTCGAATCCGGTCGAACACTGAAGCTTTCTTT

d_call: NA
j_call: TRBJ2-6
v_call: TRBV5-1
clone_size: few
cdr3_aa: CASSPAGGSGANVLTF
cdr3_nt: TGCGCCAGCAGCCCGGCTGGGGGGTCTGGGGCCAACGTCCTGACTTTC

d_call: NA
j_call: TRBJ1-5
v_call: TRBV12-3/TRBV12-4
clone_size: NA
cdr3_aa: CASSSDTTGHQPQHF
cdr3_nt: TGTGCCAGCAGCTCCGACACCACTGGGCATCAGCCCCAGCATTTT

d_call: TRBD2
j_call: TRBJ2-7
v_call: TRBV7-2
clone_size: NA
cdr3_aa: CASSRGGTSSYEQYF
cdr3_nt: TGTGCCAGCAGCCGAGGTGGGACTAGCTCCTACGAGCAGTACTTC

d_call: NA
j_call: TRBJ2-5
v_call: TRBV29-1
clone_size: many
cdr3_aa: CSVQGPPIVRQETQYF
cdr3_nt: TGCAGCGTCCAAGGTCCCCCAATAGTACGACAAGAGACCCAGTACTTC

d_call: NA
j_call: TRBJ2-1
v_call: TRBV12-3/TRBV12-4
clone_size: many
cdr3_aa: CASSPTGTKQFF
cdr3_nt: TGTGCCAGCAGTCCCACCGGCACAAAGCAGTTCTTC